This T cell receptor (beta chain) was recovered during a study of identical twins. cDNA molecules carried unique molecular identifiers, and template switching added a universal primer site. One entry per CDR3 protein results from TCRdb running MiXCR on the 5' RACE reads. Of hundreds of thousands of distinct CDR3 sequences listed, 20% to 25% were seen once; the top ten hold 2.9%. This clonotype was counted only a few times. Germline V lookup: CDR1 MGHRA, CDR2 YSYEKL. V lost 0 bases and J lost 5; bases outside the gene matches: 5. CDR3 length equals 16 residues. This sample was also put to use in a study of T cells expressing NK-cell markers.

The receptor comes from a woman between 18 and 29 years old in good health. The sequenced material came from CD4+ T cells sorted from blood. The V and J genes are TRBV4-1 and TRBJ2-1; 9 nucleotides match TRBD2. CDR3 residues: CASSQDPLAGNNEQFF. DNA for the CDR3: TGCGCCAGCAGCCAAGATCCCCTAGCGGGGAACAATGAGCAGTTCTTC.